This entry lists 10 T cell receptor beta chains sequenced from one sample in a study of blood T cell repertoires in COVID-19. The repertoire was sequenced with immunoSEQ multiplex PCR; TCRdb's copy has only in-frame clones and lacks some. The sample has about 300,000 clones, 80% to 90% seen once; the top ten hold 8.5% to 9.5%. The specimen sequenced was peripheral blood. The receptors derive from a woman aged 45-65 years who had recovered from COVID-19.

The chain couples TRBV19 to TRBJ2-2; 16 bases agree with TRBD2. Germline V gives CDR1 LNHDA, CDR2 SQIVND (reference sequence). CDR3 length: 18 amino acids. After removal of 4 bases from V and 3 bases from J, the junction contained 5 bases not matched to a gene. The CDR3: CASSKGLAGGGDTGELFF. The CDR3 bases are TGTGCCAGTAGTAAGGGACTAGCGGGAGGGGGCGACACCGGGGAGCTGTTTTTT.

The chain uses TRBV4-3 and TRBJ2-7; weak D call: TRBD1 (6 bases). The V gene's germline CDR1 is LGHNA and CDR2 YSLEER. Trimming took 0 bases from V and 2 from J, leaving 11 bases between them. The CDR3 consists of 15 residues. This CDR3 is CASSQESGQPYEQYF. CDR3 nucleotides: TGCGCCAGCAGCCAAGAGAGTGGACAGCCCTACGAGCAGTACTTC.

The V call is TRBV6-6, the J call TRBJ2-6; D is undetermined. Germline V lookup: CDR1 MNHNY, CDR2 SVGAGI (reference sequence). This CDR3 is 15 amino acids long. The V end lost 2 bases, the J end lost 1 base, and 6 bases lay between the germline ends. The CDR3 DNA reads as TGTGCCAGCAGTTACCAGACTTCTGGGGCCAACGTCCTGACTTTC. It yields the protein CASSYQTSGANVLTF.

The chain couples TRBV9 to TRBJ2-1, with a tentative D call TRBD1 (5 bases). Per the germline V gene, CDR1 is SGDLS and CDR2 is YYNGEE. The length of the CDR3 is 14 residues. Trimming took 3 bases from V and 9 from J, leaving 16 bases between them. In DNA, the CDR3 is TGTGCCAGCAGCGGGCAGGGAAAGGGTGGTGAGCAGTTCTTC. Residues: CASSGQGKGGEQFF.

The gene calls are TRBV3-1 (or the pseudogene TRBV3-2) and TRBJ1-2, with D hard to call. Trimming pared 1 base from V and 1 base from J, leaving 4 bases between. This CDR3 contains 13 residues. Per the germline V gene, CDR1 is LGHDT and CDR2 is YNNKEL (reference sequence). The CDR3 DNA reads as TGTGCCAGCAGCCAAGTCGTTAACTATGGCTACACCTTC. This codes for CASSQVVNYGYTF.

The chain has TRBV6-1 and TRBJ2-2; 10 bases line up with TRBD1. Unmatched junction bases numbered 9, after V lost 3 bases and J lost 2 bases. Germline loops: CDR1 MNHNS, CDR2 SASEGT. The CDR3 has 18 residues. For the CDR3, the DNA is TGTGCCAGCAGTGACCGACAGGGGGCTCGGTCAAACACCGGGGAGCTGTTTTTT. This gives the protein CASSDRQGARSNTGELFF.

There are a few counts of this clone. The chain joins TRBV4-1 to TRBJ2-7; the match to TRBD1 covers 8 bases. CDR1 and CDR2 from the germline V gene are MGHRA and YSYEKL. This CDR3 is built from 17 residues. Germline trimming cut 4 bases from V and 4 bases from J; bases unmatched to any gene: 15. The DNA of the CDR3 is TGCGCCAGCAGCCCACAGACAGGGGCTCGCACTTCGTACGAGCAGTACTTC. It encodes CASSPQTGARTSYEQYF.

The chain employs TRBV7-2 and TRBJ1-2; TRBD1 matches 9 bases. V lost 4 bases to trimming and J lost 5 bases; unmatched junction nucleotides: 5. The CDR3 totals 14 residues. Germline V CDR1 and CDR2: SGHTA, FQGNSA. CDR3 coding DNA: TGTGCCAGCAGCTCGGGACAGGGTACATATGGCTACACCTTC. Its protein product is CASSSGQGTYGYTF.

V usage is TRBV6-2 or TRBV6-3 and J usage is TRBJ1-1; TRBD1 aligns across 8 bases. V dropped 4 bases and J dropped 1; count of bases not matched to a gene: 8. This CDR3 region has 16 residues. Germline lookup yields CDR1 MNHEY and CDR2 SVGEGT. Here the CDR3 DNA reads TGTGCCAGCAGTTCAGGGGGCGCCCCCGCGAACACTGAAGCTTTCTTT. This gives the protein CASSSGGAPANTEAFF.

This clone was found once. V and J are TRBV27 and TRBJ1-1, with D unclear. The V and J ends lost 0 bases and 0 bases respectively, with 8 bases between them. This CDR3 comprises 15 residues. Germline-derived CDR1 and CDR2 are MNHEY and SMNVEV (reference sequence). The DNA of the CDR3 is TGTGCCAGCAGTTTATCGCAGGCGCTGAACACTGAAGCTTTCTTT. Translating it yields CASSLSQALNTEAFF.